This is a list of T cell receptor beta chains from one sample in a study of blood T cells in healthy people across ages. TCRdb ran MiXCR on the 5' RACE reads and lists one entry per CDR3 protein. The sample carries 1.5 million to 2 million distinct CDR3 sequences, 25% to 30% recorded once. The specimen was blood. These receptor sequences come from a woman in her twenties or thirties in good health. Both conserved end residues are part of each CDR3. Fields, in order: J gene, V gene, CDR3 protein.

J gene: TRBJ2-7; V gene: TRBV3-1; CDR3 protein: CASSQALAGVSEQYF
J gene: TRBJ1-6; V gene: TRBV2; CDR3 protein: CASRTRGLGSPLHF
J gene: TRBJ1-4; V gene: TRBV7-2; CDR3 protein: CASGRWGAGEKLFF
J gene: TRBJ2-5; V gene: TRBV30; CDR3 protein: CAWSGDQEIQYF
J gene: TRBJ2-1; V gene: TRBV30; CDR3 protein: CAWSAASLDEQFF
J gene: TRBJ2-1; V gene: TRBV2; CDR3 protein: CASSEAGTTDNEQFF
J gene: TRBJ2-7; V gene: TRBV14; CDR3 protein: CASSQLPWTAGYEQYF
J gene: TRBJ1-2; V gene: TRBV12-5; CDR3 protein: CASGSGNYGYTF
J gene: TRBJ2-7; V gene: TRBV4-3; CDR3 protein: CASSRTTLAGFYNEQYF
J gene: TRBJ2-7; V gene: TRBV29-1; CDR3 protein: CSVLSEDEQYF